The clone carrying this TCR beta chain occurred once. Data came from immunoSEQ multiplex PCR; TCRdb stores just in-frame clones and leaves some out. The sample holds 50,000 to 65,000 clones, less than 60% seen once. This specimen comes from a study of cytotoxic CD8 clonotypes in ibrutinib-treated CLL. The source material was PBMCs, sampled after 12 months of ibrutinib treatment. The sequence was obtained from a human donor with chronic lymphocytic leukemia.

The CDR3 here is CASSLGPYQPQHF. The CDR3, as DNA: TGCGCCAGCAGCTTGGGCCCTTATCAGCCCCAGCATTTT. The chain is built from TRBV5-1 and TRBJ1-5; no firm D call. The CDR3 has 13 amino acids. Between the trimmed V and J ends, which lost 0 bases and 5 bases, there was a span of 6 bases. Looked up from germline, CDR1 is SGHRS and CDR2 is YFSETQ.